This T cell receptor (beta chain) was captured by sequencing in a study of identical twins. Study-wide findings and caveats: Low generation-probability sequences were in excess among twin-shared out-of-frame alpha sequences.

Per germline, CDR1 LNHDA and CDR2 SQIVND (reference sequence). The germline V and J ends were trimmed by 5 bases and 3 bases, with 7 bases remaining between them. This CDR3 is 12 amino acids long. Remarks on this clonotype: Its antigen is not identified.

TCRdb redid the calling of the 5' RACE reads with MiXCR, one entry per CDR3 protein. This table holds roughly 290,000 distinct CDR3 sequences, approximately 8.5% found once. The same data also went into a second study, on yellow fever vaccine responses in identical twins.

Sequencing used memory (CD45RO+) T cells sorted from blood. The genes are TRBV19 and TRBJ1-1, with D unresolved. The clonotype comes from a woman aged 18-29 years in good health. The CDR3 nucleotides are TGTGCCAGTAGTTGGAGGGACACTGAAGCTTTCTTT. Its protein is CASSWRDTEAFF.